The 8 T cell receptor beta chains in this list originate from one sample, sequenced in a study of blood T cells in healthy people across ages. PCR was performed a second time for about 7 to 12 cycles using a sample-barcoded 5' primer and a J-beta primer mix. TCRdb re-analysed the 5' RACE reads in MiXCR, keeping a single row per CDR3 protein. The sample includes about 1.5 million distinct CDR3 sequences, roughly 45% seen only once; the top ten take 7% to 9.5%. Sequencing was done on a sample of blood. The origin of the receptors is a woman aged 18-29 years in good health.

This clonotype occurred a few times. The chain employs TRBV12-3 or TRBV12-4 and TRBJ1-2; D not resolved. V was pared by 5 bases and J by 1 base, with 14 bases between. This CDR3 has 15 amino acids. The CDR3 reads CASSPIAHLNYGYTF. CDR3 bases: TGTGCCAGCAGTCCCATTGCACATCTTAACTATGGCTACACCTTC.

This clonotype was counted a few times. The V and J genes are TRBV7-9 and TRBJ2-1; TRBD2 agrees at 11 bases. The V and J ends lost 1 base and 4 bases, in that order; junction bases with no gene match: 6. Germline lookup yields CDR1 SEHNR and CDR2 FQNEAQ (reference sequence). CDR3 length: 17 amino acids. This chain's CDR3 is CASSLEWGTSGYNEQFF. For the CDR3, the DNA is TGTGCCAGCAGCTTAGAGTGGGGGACTAGCGGATACAATGAGCAGTTCTTC.

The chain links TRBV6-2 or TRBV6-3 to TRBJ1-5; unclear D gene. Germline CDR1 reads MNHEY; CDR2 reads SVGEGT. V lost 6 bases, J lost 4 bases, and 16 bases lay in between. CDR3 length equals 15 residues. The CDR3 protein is CASSHQAGGNQPQHF. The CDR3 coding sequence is TGTGCCAGCAGCCACCAGGCGGGCGGGAATCAGCCCCAGCATTTT.

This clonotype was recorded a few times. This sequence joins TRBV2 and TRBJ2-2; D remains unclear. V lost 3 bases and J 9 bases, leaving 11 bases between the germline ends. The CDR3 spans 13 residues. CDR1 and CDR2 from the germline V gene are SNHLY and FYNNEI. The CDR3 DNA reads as TGTGCCAGCAGTGAGCCCCACCACCGGGAGCTGTTTTTT. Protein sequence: CASSEPHHRELFF.

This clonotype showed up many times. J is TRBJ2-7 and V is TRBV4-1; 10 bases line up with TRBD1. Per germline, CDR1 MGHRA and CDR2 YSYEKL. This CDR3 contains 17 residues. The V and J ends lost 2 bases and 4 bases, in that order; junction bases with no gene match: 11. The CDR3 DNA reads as TGCGCCAGCAGCCAAAGTCCGGGGGACAGGGGTTCTTACGAGCAGTACTTC. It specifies CASSQSPGDRGSYEQYF.

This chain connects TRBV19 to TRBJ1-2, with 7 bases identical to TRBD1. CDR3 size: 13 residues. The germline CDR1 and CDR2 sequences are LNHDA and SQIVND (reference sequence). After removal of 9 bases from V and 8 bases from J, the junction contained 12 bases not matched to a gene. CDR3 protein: CASHLGDRRGYTF. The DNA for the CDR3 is TGTGCCAGCCACCTGGGGGACAGAAGGGGCTACACCTTC.

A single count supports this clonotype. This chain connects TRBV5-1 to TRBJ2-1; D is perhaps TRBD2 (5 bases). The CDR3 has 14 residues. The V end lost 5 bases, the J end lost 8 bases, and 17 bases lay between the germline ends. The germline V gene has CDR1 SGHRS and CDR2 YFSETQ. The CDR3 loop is CASSSSRAGDEQFF. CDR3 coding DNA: TGCGCCAGCAGTAGTTCTAGAGCCGGGGATGAGCAGTTCTTC.

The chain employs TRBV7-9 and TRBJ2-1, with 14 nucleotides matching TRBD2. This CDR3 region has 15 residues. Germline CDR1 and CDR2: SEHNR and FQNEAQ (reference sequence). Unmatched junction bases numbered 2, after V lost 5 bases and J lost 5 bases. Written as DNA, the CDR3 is TGTGCCAGCAGCGCGGGACTAGCGGGGGACAATGAGCAGTTCTTC. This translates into CASSAGLAGDNEQFF.